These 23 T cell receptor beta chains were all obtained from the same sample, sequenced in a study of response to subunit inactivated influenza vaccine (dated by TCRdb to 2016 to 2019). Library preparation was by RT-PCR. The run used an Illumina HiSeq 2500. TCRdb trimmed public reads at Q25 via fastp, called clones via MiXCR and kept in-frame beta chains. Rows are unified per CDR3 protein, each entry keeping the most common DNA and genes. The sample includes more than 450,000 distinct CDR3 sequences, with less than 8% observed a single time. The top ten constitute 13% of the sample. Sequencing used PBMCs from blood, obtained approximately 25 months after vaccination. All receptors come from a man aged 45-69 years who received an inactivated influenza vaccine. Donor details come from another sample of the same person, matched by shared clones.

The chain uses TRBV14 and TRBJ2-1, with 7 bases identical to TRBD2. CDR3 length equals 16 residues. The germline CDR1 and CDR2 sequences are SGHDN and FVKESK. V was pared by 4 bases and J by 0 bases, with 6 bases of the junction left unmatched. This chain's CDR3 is CASSLRTSYSYNEQFF. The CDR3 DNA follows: TGTGCCAGCAGCCTTAGGACTAGTTACTCCTACAATGAGCAGTTCTTC.

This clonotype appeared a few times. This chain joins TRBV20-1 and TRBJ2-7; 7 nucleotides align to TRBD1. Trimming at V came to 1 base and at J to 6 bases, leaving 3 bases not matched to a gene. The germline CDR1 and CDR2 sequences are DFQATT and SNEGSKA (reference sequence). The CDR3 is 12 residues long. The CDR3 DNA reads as TGCAGTGCTAGAGGACAGGGATTCGAGCAGTACTTC. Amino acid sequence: CSARGQGFEQYF.

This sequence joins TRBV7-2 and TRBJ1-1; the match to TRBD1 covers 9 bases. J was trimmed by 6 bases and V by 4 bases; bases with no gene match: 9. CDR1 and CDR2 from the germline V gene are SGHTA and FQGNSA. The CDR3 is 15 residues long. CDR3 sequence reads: CASSWRTGAKAEAFF. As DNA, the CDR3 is TGTGCCAGCAGCTGGAGGACAGGGGCGAAGGCTGAAGCTTTCTTT.

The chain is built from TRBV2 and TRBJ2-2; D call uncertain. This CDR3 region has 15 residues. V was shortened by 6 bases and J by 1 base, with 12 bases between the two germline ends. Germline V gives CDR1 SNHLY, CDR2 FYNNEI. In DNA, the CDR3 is TGTGCCAGCAGCCGCAATAACTTGAACACCGGGGAGCTGTTTTTT. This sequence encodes CASSRNNLNTGELFF.

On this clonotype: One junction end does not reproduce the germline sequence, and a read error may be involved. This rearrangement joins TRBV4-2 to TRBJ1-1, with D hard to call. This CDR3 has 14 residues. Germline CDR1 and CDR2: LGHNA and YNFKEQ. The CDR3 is CARSLTGMNTEAFF. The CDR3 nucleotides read TGTGCCCGCAGTCTGACGGGAATGAACACTGAAGCTTTCTTT.

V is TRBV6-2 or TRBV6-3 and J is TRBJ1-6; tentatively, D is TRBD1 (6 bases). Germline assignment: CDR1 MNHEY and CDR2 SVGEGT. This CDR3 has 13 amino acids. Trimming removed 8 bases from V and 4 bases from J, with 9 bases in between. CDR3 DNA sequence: TGTGCCAGCGGGACATCTTATAATTCACCCCTCCACTTT. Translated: CASGTSYNSPLHF.

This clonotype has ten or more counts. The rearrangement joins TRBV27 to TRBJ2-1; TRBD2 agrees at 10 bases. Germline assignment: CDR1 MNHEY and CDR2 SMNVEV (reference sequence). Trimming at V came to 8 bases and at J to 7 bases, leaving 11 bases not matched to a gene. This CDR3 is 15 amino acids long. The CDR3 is CASSLRASGRNEQFF. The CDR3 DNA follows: TGTGCCAGCTCCCTAAGGGCTAGCGGGAGAAATGAGCAGTTCTTC.

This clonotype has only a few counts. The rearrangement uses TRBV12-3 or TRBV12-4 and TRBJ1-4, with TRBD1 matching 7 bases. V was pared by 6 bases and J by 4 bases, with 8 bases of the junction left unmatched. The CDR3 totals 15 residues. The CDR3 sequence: CASRNQQGINEKLFF. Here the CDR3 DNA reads TGTGCCAGCAGAAACCAACAGGGGATTAATGAAAAACTGTTTTTT.

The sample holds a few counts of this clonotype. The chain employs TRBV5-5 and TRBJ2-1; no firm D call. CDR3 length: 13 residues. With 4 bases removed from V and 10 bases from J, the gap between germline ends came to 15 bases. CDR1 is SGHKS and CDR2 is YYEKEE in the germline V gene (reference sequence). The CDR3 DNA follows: TGTGCCAGCAGCCCTGGGGTGTTGCGGGAGCAGTTCTTC. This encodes CASSPGVLREQFF.

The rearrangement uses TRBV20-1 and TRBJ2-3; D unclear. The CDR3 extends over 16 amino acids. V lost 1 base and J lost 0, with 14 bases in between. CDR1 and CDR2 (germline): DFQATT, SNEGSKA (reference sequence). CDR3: CSARGGITTSTDTQYF. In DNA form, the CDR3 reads TGCAGTGCTAGAGGTGGAATAACCACTAGCACAGATACGCAGTATTTT.

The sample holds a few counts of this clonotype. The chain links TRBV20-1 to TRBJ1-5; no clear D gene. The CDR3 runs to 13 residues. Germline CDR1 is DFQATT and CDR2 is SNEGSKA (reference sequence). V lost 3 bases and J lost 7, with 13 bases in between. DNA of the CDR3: TGCAGTGCTAGTACGGCGATGGGACAGCCCCAGCATTTT. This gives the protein CSASTAMGQPQHF.

The CDR3 DNA reads as TGTGCCATCGGGCAGAGAAATCAGCCCCAGCATTTT. Translated: CAIGQRNQPQHF. This rearrangement joins TRBV7-9 to TRBJ1-5; unclear D gene. Trimming pared 10 bases from V and 4 bases from J, leaving 11 bases between. Germline CDR1 and CDR2: SEHNR and FQNEAQ (reference sequence). The CDR3 extends over 12 amino acids.

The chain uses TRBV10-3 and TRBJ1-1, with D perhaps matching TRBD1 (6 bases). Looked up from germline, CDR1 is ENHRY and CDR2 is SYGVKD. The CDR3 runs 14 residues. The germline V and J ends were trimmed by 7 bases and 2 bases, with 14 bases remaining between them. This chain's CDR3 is CAIKDRRSNTEAFF. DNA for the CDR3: TGTGCCATCAAAGACAGGAGGAGCAACACTGAAGCTTTCTTT.

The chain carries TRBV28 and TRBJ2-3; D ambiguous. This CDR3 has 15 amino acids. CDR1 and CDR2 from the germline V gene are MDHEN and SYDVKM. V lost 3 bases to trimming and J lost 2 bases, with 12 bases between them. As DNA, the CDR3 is TGTGCCAGCAGTTTCCACGGAAGGGTCACAGATACGCAGTATTTT. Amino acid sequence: CASSFHGRVTDTQYF.

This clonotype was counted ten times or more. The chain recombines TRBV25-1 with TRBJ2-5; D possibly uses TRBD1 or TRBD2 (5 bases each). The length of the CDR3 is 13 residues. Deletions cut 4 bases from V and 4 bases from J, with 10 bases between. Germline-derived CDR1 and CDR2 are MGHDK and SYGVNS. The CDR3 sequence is CASSVGAGETQYF. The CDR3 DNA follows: TGTGCCAGCAGTGTCGGGGCCGGAGAGACCCAGTACTTC.

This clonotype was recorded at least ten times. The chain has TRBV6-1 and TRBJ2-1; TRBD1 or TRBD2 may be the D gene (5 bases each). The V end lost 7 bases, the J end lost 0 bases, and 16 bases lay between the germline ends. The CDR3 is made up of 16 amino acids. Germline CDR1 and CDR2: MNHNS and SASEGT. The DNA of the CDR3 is TGTGCCAGCACCACGAGGGGTTTGGGCTCCTACAATGAGCAGTTCTTC. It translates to CASTTRGLGSYNEQFF.

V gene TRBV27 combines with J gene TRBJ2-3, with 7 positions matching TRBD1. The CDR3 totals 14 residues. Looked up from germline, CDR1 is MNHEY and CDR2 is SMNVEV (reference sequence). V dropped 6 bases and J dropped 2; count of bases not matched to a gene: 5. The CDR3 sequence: CASSRGQITDTQYF. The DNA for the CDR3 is TGTGCCAGCAGCCGGGGACAGATCACAGATACGCAGTATTTT.

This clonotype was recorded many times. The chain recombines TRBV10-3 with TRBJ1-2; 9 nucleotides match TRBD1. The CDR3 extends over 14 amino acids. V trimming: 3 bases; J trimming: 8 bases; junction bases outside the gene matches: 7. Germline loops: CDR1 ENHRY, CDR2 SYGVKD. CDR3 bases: TGTGCCATCAGTGAAACCGGGACAGGGATCGGCTACACCTTC. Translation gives CAISETGTGIGYTF.

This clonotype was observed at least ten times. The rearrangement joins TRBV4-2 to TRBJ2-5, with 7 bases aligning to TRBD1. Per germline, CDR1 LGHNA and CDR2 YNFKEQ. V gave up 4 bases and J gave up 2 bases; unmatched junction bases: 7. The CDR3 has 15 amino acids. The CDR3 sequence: CASSLRQGRQETQYF. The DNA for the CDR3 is TGTGCCAGCAGCCTACGACAGGGTCGGCAAGAGACCCAGTACTTC.

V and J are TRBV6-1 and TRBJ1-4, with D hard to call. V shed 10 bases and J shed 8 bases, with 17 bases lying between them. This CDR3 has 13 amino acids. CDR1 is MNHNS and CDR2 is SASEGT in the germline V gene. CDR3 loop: CAISAGSYEKLFF. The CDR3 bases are TGTGCCATCTCAGCGGGGTCCTACGAAAAACTGTTTTTT.

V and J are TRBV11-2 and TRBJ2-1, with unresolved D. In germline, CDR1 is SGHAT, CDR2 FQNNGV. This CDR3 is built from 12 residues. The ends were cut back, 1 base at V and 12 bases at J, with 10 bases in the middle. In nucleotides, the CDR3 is TGTGCCAGCAGCTTAGGGAATGTGGCGCAGTTCTTC. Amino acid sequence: CASSLGNVAQFF.

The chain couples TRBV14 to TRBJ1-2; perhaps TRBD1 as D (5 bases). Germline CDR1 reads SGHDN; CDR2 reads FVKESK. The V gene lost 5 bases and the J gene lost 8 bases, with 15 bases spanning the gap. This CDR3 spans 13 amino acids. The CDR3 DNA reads TGTGCCAGCAGCTACGGAGGGACGGGCGGCTACACCTTC. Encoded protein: CASSYGGTGGYTF.

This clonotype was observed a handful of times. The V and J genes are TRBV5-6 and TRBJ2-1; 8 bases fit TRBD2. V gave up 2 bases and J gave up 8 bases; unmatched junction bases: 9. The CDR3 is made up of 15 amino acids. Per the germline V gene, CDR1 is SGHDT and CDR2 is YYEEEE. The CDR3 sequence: CASSLRGGRPYEQFF. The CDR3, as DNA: TGTGCCAGCAGCTTACGGGGGGGCCGGCCCTATGAGCAGTTCTTC.